The clone carrying this T cell receptor (beta chain) was seen at least ten times. Using its own MiXCR run on the 5' RACE reads, TCRdb lists one record per CDR3 protein. The sample consists of 40,000 to 50,000 distinct CDR3 sequences, 12% to 15% of them appearing once. This entry comes from a study of spatial heterogeneity in lung cancer. Stated time point: sample taken at primary tumor resection. Samples came from 72 TRACERx patients with untreated early-stage lung cancer. Unsorted whole RNA of tumor, nontumor lung or frozen PBMC was sequenced. Sequenced here: PBMCs, sampled at surgery. This TCR was sampled from a male donor with early-stage non-small cell lung cancer.

The CDR3 region has the DNA TGCAGTGCTAGAGATCGGAGGGGGCAGCGGAACACTGAAGCTTTCTTT. Translated, it gives CSARDRRGQRNTEAFF. J is TRBJ1-1 and V is TRBV20-1, with 7 bases that match TRBD1. Germline V gives CDR1 DFQATT, CDR2 SNEGSKA (reference sequence). V trimming: 0 bases; J trimming: 1 base; junction bases outside the gene matches: 8. CDR3 size: 16 residues.